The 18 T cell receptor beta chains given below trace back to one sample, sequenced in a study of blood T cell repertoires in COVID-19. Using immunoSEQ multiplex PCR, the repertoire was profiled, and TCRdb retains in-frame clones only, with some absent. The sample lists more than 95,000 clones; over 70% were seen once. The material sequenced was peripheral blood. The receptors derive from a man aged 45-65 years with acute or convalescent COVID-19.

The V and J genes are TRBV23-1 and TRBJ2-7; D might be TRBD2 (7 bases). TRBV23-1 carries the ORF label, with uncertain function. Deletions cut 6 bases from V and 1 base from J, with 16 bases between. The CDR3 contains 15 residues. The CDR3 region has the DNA TGCGCCAGCAGCTCGGGGGGACACCTGTCCTACGAGCAGTACTTC. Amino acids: CASSSGGHLSYEQYF.

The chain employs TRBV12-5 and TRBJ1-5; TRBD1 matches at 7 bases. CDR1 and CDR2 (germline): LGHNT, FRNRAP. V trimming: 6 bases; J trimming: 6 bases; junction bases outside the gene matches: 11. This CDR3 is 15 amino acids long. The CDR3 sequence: CASGTDRELGQPQHF. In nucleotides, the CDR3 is TGTGCTAGTGGCACCGACAGGGAGCTGGGTCAGCCCCAGCATTTT.

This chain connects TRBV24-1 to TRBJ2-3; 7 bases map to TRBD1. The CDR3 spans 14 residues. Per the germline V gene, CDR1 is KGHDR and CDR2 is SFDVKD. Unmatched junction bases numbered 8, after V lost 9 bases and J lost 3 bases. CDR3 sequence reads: CATAQGVGTDTQYF. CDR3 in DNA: TGTGCCACCGCGCAGGGGGTAGGTACAGATACGCAGTATTTT.

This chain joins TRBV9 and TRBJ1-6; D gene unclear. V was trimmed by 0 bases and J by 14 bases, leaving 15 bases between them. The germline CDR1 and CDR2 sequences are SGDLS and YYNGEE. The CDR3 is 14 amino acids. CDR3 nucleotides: TGTGCCAGCAGCGTAGGACCCCAAACGGGGTCCCTCCACTTT. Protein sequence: CASSVGPQTGSLHF.

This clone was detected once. The CDR3 protein is CASSFRDRGVSTDTQYF. CDR3 coding DNA: TGTGCCAGCAGTTTCCGGGACAGGGGAGTGAGCACAGATACGCAGTATTTT. The rearrangement links TRBV27 to TRBJ2-3; TRBD1 matches at 10 bases. Germline CDR1 and CDR2: MNHEY and SMNVEV (reference sequence). V lost 3 bases to trimming and J lost 0 bases; unmatched junction nucleotides: 6. The CDR3 covers 17 residues.

The CDR3 bases are TGTGCCAGCAGCTTAGGCGCCGGGACAGGGCATAGCAATCAGCCCCAGCATTTT. Its protein product is CASSLGAGTGHSNQPQHF. J is TRBJ1-5 and V is TRBV11-2, with 9 nucleotides matching TRBD1. The germline V gene encodes CDR1 SGHAT and CDR2 FQNNGV. The CDR3 is made up of 18 amino acids. Trimming cost V 1 base and J 0 bases; bases outside gene matches: 7.

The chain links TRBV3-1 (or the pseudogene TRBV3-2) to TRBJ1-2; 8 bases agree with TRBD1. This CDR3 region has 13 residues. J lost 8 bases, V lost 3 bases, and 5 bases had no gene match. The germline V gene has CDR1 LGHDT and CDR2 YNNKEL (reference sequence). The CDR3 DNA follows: TGTGCCAGCAGCCACCCAGGGGGCTTGGGCTACACCTTC. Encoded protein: CASSHPGGLGYTF.

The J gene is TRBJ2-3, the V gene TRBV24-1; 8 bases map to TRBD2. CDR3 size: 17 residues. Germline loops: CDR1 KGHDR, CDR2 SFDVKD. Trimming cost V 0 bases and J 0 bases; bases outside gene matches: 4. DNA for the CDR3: TGTGCCACCAGTGATTTGAGGCCTAGCGGGAGCACAGATACGCAGTATTTT. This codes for CATSDLRPSGSTDTQYF.

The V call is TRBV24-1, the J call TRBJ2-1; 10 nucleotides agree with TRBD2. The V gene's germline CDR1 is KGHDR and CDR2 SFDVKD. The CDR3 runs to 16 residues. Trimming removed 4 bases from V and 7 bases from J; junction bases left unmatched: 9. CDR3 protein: CATSDGGSGRGNEQFF. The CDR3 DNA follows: TGTGCCACCAGTGACGGAGGGAGCGGGAGGGGAAATGAGCAGTTCTTC.

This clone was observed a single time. This CDR3 is CASTSKGTSGSHGELFF. CDR3 in DNA: TGTGCCAGCACCTCAAAAGGGACTAGCGGGAGTCACGGGGAGCTGTTTTTT. This chain joins TRBV21-1 and TRBJ2-2; the listed D gene, TRBD2, was not tested against the DNA. TRBV21-1 is labeled a pseudogene. This CDR3 is built from 17 residues.

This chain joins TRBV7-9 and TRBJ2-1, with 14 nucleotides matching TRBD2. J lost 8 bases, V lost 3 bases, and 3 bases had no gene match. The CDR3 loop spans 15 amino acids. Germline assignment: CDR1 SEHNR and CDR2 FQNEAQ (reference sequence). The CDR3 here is CASSFLGLAGDEQFF. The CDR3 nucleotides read TGTGCCAGCAGCTTTCTGGGACTAGCGGGAGATGAGCAGTTCTTC.

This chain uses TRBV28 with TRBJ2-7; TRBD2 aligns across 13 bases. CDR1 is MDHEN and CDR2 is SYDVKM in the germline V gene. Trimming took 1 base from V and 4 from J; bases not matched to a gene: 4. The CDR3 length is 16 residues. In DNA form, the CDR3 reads TGTGCCAGCAGTTTATCGACTAGCGGGAGGAGTTACGAGCAGTACTTC. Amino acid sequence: CASSLSTSGRSYEQYF.

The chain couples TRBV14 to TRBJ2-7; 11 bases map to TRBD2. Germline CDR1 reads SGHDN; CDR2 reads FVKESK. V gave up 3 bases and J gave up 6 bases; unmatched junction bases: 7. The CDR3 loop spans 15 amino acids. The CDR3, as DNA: TGTGCCAGCAGCCAGCTGACTAGCGGGATGGCCGAGCAGTACTTC. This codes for CASSQLTSGMAEQYF.

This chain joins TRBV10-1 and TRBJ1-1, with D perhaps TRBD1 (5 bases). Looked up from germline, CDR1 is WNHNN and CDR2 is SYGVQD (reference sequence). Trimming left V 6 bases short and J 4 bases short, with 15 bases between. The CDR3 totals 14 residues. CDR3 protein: CASSPGLQGTEAFF. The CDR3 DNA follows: TGCGCCAGCAGCCCGGGACTTCAGGGCACTGAAGCTTTCTTT.

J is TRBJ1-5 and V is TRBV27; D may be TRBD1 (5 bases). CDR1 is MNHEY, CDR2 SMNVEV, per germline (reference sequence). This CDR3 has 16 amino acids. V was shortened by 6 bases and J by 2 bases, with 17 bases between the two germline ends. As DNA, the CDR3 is TGTGCCAGCAGCCCCTGGGAGGGGCAGCGCAATCAGCCCCAGCATTTT. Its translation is CASSPWEGQRNQPQHF.

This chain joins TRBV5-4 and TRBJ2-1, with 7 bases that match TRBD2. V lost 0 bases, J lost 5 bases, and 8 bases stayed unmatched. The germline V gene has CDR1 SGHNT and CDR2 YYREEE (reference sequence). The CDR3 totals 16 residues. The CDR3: CASSLAVGLINNEQFF. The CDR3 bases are TGTGCCAGCAGCTTGGCCGTGGGACTAATAAACAATGAGCAGTTCTTC.

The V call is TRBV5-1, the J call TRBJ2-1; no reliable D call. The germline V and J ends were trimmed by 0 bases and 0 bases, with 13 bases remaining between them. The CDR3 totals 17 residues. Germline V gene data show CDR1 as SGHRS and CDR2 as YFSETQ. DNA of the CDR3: TGCGCCAGCAGCTTGGGTTGGCGGCAGAGCTCCTACAATGAGCAGTTCTTC. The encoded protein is CASSLGWRQSSYNEQFF.

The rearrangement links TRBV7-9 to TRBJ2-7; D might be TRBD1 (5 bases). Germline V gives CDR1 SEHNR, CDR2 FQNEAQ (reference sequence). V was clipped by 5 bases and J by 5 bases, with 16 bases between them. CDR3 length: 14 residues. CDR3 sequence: CASSPQQERNEQYF. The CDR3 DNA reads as TGTGCCAGCAGCCCGCAACAGGAGCGAAACGAGCAGTACTTC.